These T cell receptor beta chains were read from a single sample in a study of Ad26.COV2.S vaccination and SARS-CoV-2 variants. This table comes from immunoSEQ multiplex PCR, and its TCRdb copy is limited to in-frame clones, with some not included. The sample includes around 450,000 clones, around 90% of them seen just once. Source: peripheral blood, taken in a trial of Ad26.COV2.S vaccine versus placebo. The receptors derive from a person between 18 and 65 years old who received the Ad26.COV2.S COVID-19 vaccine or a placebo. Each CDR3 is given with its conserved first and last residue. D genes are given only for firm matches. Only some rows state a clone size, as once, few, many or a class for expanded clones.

CDR3nt: TGTGCCACCAGCAGGATTCATGAGCAGTTCTTC; CDR3aa: CATSRIHEQFF; j_gene: TRBJ2-1; d_gene: -; v_gene: TRBV15; abundance: -
CDR3nt: TGCGCCAGCAGCTATCGGACAGGGGGCGGCGAGCAGTACTTC; CDR3aa: CASSYRTGGGEQYF; j_gene: TRBJ2-7; d_gene: TRBD1; v_gene: TRBV5-1; abundance: -
CDR3nt: TGCGCCAGCAGCGGTGATACAGGGGGTTACGAGCAGTACTTC; CDR3aa: CASSGDTGGYEQYF; j_gene: TRBJ2-7; d_gene: TRBD1; v_gene: TRBV5-1; abundance: -
CDR3nt: TGTGCCAGTAGTATATCTTATGACATGAACACTGAAGCTTTCTTT; CDR3aa: CASSISYDMNTEAFF; j_gene: TRBJ1-1; d_gene: -; v_gene: TRBV19; abundance: -
CDR3nt: TGCAGCGGTCGAGGTTCAGGGAGTGACACTGAAGCTTTCTTT; CDR3aa: CSGRGSGSDTEAFF; j_gene: TRBJ1-1; d_gene: -; v_gene: TRBV29-1; abundance: -
CDR3nt: TGTGCCAGCAGCCATATCCAGGACATGAACACTGAAGCTTTCTTT; CDR3aa: CASSHIQDMNTEAFF; j_gene: TRBJ1-1; d_gene: -; v_gene: TRBV14; abundance: -
CDR3nt: TGTGCCAGCTCACCACCGGGACAGTATAACACCGGGGAGCTGTTTTTT; CDR3aa: CASSPPGQYNTGELFF; j_gene: TRBJ2-2; d_gene: TRBD1; v_gene: TRBV18; abundance: -
CDR3nt: TGTGCCATCAGTGCCATTAGGGACAGAGAGTACGAGCAGTACTTC; CDR3aa: CAISAIRDREYEQYF; j_gene: TRBJ2-7; d_gene: TRBD1; v_gene: TRBV10-3; abundance: few
CDR3nt: TGTGCCAGCAGCGTAAGTCCAGGGAGGTACGGAGAGACCCAGTACTTC; CDR3aa: CASSVSPGRYGETQYF; j_gene: TRBJ2-5; d_gene: -; v_gene: TRBV9; abundance: -
CDR3nt: TGTGCCAGCAGTGACTTCGGACTTAGCACAGATACGCAGTATTTT; CDR3aa: CASSDFGLSTDTQYF; j_gene: TRBJ2-3; d_gene: -; v_gene: TRBV6-2/TRBV6-3; abundance: -
CDR3nt: TGCGCCAGCAGCTTGGCCAGGGGCCACGAGCAGTACTTC; CDR3aa: CASSLARGHEQYF; j_gene: TRBJ2-7; d_gene: -; v_gene: TRBV5-1; abundance: -
CDR3nt: TGTGCCAGCTATTTCTCCCCTCAACAGGGACAGGGGGACTACACTGAAGCTTTCTTT; CDR3aa: CASYFSPQQGQGDYTEAFF; j_gene: TRBJ1-1; d_gene: TRBD1; v_gene: TRBV27; abundance: -
CDR3nt: TGTGCCAGCACCCTCAGCGTCGGGGGCGGCACTGAAGCTTTCTTT; CDR3aa: CASTLSVGGGTEAFF; j_gene: TRBJ1-1; d_gene: -; v_gene: TRBV27; abundance: -
CDR3nt: TGCGCCAGCAGCTTGGAAGCGGGAGGGCCAGAGACCCAGTACTTC; CDR3aa: CASSLEAGGPETQYF; j_gene: TRBJ2-5; d_gene: TRBD2; v_gene: TRBV5-1; abundance: -
CDR3nt: TGTGCCAGCAGCGCCGGGACTAGCGCAGATACGCAGTATTTT; CDR3aa: CASSAGTSADTQYF; j_gene: TRBJ2-3; d_gene: TRBD2; v_gene: TRBV9; abundance: -
CDR3nt: TGTGCCAGTAGTCGGGAAGGAAACTATGGCTACACCTTC; CDR3aa: CASSREGNYGYTF; j_gene: TRBJ1-2; d_gene: -; v_gene: TRBV19; abundance: -
CDR3nt: TGTGCCAGCAGTGTCATGACAGGAATCTCCTACAATGAGCAGTTCTTC; CDR3aa: CASSVMTGISYNEQFF; j_gene: TRBJ2-1; d_gene: -; v_gene: TRBV28; abundance: -
CDR3nt: TGTGCCAGCAGCTTAGTGGGGGCTGTGGAAGGTGAAAAACTGTTTTTT; CDR3aa: CASSLVGAVEGEKLFF; j_gene: TRBJ1-4; d_gene: -; v_gene: TRBV7-9; abundance: -
CDR3nt: TGCGCCAGCAGCACCCGCGGGGGACCGCAGTTCTTC; CDR3aa: CASSTRGGPQFF; j_gene: TRBJ2-1; d_gene: TRBD2; v_gene: TRBV10-2; abundance: -
CDR3nt: TGTGCCAGCAGCTTAAGTGGACCTAGCACAGATACGCAGTATTTT; CDR3aa: CASSLSGPSTDTQYF; j_gene: TRBJ2-3; d_gene: -; v_gene: TRBV7-2; abundance: -
CDR3nt: TGCGCCAGCAGCCAAGAGTCGGTAGGGGGCACAGATACGCAGTATTTT; CDR3aa: CASSQESVGGTDTQYF; j_gene: TRBJ2-3; d_gene: -; v_gene: TRBV4-3; abundance: -
CDR3nt: TGTGCCAGTAGTTCCTCCGGCGGAGGAGAGCAGTTCTTC; CDR3aa: CASSSSGGGEQFF; j_gene: TRBJ2-1; d_gene: -; v_gene: TRBV19; abundance: -
CDR3nt: TGTGCCAGCAGCTCCGGAGGGGCTAGCGGGTATTACGAGCAGTACTTC; CDR3aa: CASSSGGASGYYEQYF; j_gene: TRBJ2-7; d_gene: TRBD2; v_gene: TRBV11-3; abundance: -
CDR3nt: TGTGCCAGTAGTCTTAGCGGGAGGGCCGGGTACAATGAGCAGTTCTTC; CDR3aa: CASSLSGRAGYNEQFF; j_gene: TRBJ2-1; d_gene: TRBD2; v_gene: TRBV19; abundance: -
CDR3nt: TGCGCCAGCAGCCAAACTGAAGGGGAGTACGAGCAGTACTTC; CDR3aa: CASSQTEGEYEQYF; j_gene: TRBJ2-7; d_gene: -; v_gene: TRBV4-1; abundance: -
CDR3nt: TGTGCCAATGGCCGGGACAGGGAATCTTATGGCTACACCTTC; CDR3aa: CANGRDRESYGYTF; j_gene: TRBJ1-2; d_gene: TRBD1; v_gene: TRBV10-3; abundance: -
CDR3nt: TGTGCCAGCAGCCCAACTAGCGCGACCTACGAGCAGTACTTC; CDR3aa: CASSPTSATYEQYF; j_gene: TRBJ2-7; d_gene: TRBD2; v_gene: TRBV7-9; abundance: -
CDR3nt: TGTGCCAGCAGCTCGTTGTATAGACGGGAGCTGTTTTTT; CDR3aa: CASSSLYRRELFF; j_gene: TRBJ2-2; d_gene: -; v_gene: TRBV11-2; abundance: -
CDR3nt: TGTGCCAGCGCGGAAGATAGCGGGAGCTTGTTCTACAATGAGCAGTTCTTC; CDR3aa: CASAEDSGSLFYNEQFF; j_gene: TRBJ2-1; d_gene: TRBD2; v_gene: TRBV2; abundance: once
CDR3nt: TGTGCCTGGAGCGCCCGGGATTACACTGAAGCTTTCTTT; CDR3aa: CAWSARDYTEAFF; j_gene: TRBJ1-1; d_gene: -; v_gene: TRBV30; abundance: -
CDR3nt: TGTGCCAGCAGCGTAGAGGGCTACCACACAGATACGCAGTATTTT; CDR3aa: CASSVEGYHTDTQYF; j_gene: TRBJ2-3; d_gene: -; v_gene: TRBV9; abundance: -
CDR3nt: TGTGCCAGCAGCCAACAGGGGTTCAACGAGCAGTACTTC; CDR3aa: CASSQQGFNEQYF; j_gene: TRBJ2-7; d_gene: -; v_gene: TRBV3-1/TRBV3-2; abundance: -
CDR3nt: TGTGCCAGCTCACCAGGTTCAGGTTCCAATCAGCCCCAGCATTTT; CDR3aa: CASSPGSGSNQPQHF; j_gene: TRBJ1-5; d_gene: -; v_gene: TRBV18; abundance: -
CDR3nt: TGTGCCAGCAGTTACTCGACCGATGGCGGGAAGGACTACGAGCAGTACTTC; CDR3aa: CASSYSTDGGKDYEQYF; j_gene: TRBJ2-7; d_gene: -; v_gene: TRBV6-2/TRBV6-3; abundance: once
CDR3nt: TGTGCCAGCAGCCAAGAACCGGGGGCCACCACAGATACGCAGTATTTT; CDR3aa: CASSQEPGATTDTQYF; j_gene: TRBJ2-3; d_gene: -; v_gene: TRBV4-2; abundance: -
CDR3nt: TGTGCCAGCTCCCCAGGGACAGATACGCAGTATTTT; CDR3aa: CASSPGTDTQYF; j_gene: TRBJ2-3; d_gene: -; v_gene: TRBV18; abundance: -
CDR3nt: TGTGCCAGCAGCGTAGGACAGATACCGGGGGAGACCCAGTACTTC; CDR3aa: CASSVGQIPGETQYF; j_gene: TRBJ2-5; d_gene: -; v_gene: TRBV9; abundance: -
CDR3nt: TGTGCCAGCAGTTTTATCGGGAATCAGCCCCAGCATTTT; CDR3aa: CASSFIGNQPQHF; j_gene: TRBJ1-5; d_gene: -; v_gene: TRBV27; abundance: few
CDR3nt: TGTGCCAGCATCAGGGGGCAAGGAGAGACCCAGTACTTC; CDR3aa: CASIRGQGETQYF; j_gene: TRBJ2-5; d_gene: TRBD1; v_gene: TRBV6-6; abundance: -